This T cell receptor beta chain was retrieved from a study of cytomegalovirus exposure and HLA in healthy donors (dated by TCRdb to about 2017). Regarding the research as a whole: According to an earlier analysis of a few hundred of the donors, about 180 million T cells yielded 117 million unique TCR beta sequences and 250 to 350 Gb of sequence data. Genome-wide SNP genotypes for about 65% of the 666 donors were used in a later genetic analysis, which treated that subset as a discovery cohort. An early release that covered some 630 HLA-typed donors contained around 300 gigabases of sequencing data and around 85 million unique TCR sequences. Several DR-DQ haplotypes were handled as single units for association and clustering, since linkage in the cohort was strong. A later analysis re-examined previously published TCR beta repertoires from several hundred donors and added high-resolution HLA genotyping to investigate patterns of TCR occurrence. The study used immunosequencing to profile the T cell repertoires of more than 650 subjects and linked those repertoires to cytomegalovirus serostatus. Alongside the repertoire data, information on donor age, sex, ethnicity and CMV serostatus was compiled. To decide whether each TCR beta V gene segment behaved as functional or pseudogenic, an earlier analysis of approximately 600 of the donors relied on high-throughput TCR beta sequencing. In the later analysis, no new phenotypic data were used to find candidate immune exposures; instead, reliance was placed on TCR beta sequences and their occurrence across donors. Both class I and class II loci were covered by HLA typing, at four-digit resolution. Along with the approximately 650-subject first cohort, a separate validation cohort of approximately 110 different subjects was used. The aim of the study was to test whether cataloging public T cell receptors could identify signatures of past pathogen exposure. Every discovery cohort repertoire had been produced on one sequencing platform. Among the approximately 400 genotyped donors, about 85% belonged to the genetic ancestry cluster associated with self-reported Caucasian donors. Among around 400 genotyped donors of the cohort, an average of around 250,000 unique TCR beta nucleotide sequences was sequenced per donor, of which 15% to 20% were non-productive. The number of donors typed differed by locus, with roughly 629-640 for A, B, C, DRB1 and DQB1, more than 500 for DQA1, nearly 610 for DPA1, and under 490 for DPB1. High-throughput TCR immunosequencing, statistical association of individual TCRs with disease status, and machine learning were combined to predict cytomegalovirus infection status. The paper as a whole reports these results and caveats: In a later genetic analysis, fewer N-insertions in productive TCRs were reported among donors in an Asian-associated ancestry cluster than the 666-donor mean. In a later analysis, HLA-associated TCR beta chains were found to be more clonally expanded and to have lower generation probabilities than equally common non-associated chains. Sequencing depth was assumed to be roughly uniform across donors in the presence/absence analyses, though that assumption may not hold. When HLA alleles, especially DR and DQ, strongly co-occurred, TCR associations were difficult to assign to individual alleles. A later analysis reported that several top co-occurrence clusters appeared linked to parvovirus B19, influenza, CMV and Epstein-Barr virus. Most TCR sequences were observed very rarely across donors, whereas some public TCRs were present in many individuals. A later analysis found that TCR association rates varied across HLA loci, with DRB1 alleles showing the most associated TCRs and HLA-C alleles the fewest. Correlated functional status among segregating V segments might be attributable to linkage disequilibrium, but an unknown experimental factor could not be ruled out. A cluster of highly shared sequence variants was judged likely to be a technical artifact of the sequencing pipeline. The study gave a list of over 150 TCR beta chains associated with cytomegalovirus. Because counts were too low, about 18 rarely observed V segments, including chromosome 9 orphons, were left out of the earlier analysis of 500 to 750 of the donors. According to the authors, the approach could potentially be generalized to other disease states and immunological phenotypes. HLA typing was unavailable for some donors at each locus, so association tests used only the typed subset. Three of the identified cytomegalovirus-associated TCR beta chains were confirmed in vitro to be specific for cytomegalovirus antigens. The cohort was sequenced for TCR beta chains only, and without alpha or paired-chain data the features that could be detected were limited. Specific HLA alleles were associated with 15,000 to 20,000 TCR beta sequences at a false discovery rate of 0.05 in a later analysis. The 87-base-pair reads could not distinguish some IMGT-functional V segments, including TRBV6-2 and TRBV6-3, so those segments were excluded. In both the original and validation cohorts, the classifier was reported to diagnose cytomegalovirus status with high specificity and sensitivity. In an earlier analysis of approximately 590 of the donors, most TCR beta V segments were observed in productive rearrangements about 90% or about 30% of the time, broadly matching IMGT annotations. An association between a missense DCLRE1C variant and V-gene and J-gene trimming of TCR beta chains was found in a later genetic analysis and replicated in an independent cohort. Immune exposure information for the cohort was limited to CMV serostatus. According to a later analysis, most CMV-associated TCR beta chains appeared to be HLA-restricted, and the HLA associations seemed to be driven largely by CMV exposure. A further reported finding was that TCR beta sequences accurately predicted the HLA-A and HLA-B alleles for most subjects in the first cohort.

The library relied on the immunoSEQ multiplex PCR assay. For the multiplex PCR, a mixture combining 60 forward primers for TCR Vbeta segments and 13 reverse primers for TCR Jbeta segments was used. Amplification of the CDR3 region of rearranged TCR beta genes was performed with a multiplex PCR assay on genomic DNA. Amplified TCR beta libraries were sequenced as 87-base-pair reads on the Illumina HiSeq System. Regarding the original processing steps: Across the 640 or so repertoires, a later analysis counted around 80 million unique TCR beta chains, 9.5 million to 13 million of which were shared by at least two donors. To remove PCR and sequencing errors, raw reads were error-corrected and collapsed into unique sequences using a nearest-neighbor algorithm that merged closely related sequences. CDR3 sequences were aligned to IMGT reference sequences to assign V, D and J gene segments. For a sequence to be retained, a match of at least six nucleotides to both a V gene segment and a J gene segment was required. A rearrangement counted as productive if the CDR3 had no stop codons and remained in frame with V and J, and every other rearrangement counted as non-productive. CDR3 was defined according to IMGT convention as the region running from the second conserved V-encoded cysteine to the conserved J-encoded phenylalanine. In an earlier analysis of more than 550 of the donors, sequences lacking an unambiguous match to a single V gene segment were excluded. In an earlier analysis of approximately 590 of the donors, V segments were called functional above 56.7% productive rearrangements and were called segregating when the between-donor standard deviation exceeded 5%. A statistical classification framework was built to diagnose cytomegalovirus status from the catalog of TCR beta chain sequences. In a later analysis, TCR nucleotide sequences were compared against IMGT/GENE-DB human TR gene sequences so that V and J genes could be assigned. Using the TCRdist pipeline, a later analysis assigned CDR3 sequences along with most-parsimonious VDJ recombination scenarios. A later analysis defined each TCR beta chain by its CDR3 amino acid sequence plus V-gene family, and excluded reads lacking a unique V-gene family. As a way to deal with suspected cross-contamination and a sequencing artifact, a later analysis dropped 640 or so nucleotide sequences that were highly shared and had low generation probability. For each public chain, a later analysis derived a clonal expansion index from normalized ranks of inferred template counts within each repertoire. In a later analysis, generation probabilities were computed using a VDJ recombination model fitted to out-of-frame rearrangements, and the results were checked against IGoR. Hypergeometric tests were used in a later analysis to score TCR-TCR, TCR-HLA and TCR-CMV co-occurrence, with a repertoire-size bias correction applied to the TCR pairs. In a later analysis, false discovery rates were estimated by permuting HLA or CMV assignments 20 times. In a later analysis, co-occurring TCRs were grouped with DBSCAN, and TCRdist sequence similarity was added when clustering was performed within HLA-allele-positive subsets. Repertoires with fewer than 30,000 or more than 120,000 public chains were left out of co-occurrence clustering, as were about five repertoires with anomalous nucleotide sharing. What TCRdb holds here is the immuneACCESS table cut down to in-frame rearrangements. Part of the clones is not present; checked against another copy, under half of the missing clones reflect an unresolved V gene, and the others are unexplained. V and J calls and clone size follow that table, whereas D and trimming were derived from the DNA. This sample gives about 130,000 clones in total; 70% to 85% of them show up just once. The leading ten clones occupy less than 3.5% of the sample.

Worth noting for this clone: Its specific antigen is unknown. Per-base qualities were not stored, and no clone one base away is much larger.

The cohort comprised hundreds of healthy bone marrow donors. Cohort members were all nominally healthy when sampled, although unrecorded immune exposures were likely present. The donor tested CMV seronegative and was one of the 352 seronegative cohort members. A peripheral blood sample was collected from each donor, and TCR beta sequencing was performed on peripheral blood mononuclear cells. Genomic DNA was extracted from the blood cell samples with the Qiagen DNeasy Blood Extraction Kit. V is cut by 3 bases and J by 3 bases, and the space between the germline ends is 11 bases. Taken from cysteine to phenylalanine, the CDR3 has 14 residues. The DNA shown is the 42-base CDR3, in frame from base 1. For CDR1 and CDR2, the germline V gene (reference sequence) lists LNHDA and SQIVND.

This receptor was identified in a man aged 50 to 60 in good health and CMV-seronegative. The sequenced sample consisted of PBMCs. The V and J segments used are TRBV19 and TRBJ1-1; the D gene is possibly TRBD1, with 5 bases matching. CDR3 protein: CASSIAGMHTEAFF. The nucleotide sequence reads TGTGCCAGTAGTATTGCAGGGATGCACACTGAAGCTTTCTTT. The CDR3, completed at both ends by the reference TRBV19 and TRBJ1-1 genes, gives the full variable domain DGGITQSPKYLFRKEGQNVTLSCEQNLNHDAMYWYRQDPGQGLRLIYYSQIVNDFQKGDIAEGYSVSREKKESFPLTVTSAQKNPTAFYLCASSIAGMHTEAFFGQGTRLTVV.